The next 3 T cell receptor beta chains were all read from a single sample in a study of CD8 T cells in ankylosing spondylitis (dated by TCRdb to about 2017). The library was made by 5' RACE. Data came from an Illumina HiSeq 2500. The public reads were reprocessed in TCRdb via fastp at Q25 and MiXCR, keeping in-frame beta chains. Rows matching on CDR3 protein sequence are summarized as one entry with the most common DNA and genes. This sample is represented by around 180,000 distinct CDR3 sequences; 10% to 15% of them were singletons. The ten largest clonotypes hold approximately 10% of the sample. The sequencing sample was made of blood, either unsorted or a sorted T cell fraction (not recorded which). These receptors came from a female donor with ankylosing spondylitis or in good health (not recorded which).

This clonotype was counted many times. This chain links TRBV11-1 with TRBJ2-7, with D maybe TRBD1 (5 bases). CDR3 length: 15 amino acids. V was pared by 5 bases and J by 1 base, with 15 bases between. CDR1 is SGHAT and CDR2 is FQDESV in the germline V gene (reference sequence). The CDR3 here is CASSRIATVSYEQYF. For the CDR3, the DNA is TGTGCCAGCAGCCGAATCGCGACAGTTTCCTACGAGCAGTACTTC.

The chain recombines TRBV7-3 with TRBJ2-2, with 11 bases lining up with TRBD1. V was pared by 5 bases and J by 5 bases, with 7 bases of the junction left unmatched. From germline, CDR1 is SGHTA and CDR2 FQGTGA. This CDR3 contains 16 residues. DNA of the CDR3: TGTGCCAGCAGCCCCGGACAGGGGGCGCAAACCGGGGAGCTGTTTTTT. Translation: CASSPGQGAQTGELFF. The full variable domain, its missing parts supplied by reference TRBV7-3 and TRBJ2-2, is GAGVSQTPSNKVTEKGKYVELRCDPISGHTALYWYRQSLGQGPEFLIYFQGTGAADDSGLPNDRFFAVRPEGSVSTLKIQRTERGDSAVYLCASSPGQGAQTGELFFGEGSRLTVL.

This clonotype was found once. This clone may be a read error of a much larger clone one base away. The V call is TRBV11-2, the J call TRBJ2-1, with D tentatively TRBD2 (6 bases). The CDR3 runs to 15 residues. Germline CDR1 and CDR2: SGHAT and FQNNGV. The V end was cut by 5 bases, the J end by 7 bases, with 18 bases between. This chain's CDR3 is CASSPGTERWNEQFF. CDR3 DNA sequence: TGTGCCAGCAGCCCCGGGACTGAACGGTGGAATGAGCAGTTCTTC.